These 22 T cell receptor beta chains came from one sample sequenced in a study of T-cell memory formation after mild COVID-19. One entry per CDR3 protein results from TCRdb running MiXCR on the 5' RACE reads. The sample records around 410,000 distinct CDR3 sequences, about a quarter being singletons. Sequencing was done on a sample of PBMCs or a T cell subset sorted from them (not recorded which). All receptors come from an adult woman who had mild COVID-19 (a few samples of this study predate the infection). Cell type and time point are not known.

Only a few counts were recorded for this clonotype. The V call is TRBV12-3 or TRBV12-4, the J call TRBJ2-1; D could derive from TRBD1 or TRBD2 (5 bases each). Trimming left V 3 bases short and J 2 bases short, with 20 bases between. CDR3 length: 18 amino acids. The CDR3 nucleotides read TGTGCCAGCAGTTTGTCACTTATCCGGGACCCAGCCTACAATGAGCAGTTCTTC. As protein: CASSLSLIRDPAYNEQFF.

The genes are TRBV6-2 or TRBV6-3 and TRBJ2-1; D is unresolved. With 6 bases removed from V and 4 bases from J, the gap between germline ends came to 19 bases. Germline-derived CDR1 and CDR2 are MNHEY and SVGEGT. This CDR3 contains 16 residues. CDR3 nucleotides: TGTGCCAGCAGCCCCCGGAGACTGAACTTTTACAATGAGCAGTTCTTC. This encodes CASSPRRLNFYNEQFF.

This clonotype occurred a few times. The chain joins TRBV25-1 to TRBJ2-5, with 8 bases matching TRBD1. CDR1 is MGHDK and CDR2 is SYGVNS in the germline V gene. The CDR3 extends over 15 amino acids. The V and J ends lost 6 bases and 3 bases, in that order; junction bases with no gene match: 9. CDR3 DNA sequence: TGTGCCAGCAGGCCAACCAGGGGGCGCGAAGAGACCCAGTACTTC. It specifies CASRPTRGREETQYF.

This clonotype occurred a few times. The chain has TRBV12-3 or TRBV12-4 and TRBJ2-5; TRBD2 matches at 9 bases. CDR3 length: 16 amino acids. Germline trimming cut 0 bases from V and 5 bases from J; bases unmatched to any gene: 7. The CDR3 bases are TGTGCCAGCAGTTTAGCGCGGGGACTAGCTGGTGAGACCCAGTACTTC. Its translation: CASSLARGLAGETQYF.

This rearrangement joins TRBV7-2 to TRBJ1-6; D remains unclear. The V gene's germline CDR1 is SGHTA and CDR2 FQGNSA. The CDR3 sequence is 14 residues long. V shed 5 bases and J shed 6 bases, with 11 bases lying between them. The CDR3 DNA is TGTGCCAGCAGCCCTCTCAACGTTAATTCACCCCTCCACTTT. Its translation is CASSPLNVNSPLHF.

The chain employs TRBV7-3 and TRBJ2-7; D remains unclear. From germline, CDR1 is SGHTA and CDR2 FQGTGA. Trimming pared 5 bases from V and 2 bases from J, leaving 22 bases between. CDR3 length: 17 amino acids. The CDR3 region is CASSPSAAPDIPYEQYF. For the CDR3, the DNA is TGTGCCAGCAGCCCCTCGGCAGCGCCAGACATTCCCTACGAGCAGTACTTC.

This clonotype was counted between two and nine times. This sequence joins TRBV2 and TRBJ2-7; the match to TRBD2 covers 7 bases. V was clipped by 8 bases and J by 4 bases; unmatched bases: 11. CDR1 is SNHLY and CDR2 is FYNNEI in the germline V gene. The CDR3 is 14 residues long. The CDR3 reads CASVPSGEGYEQYF. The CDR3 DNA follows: TGTGCCAGCGTGCCGAGCGGGGAAGGTTACGAGCAGTACTTC.

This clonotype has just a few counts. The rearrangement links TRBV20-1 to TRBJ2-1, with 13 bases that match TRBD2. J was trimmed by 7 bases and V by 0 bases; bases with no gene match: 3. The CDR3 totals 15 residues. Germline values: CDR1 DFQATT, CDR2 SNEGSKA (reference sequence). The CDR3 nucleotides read TGCAGTGCTAGAGATCAGACTAGCGGGAGGAATGAGCAGTTCTTC. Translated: CSARDQTSGRNEQFF.

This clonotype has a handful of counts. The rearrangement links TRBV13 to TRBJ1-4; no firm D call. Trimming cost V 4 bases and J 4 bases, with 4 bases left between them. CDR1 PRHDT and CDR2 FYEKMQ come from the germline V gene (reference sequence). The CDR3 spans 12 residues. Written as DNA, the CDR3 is TGTGCCAGCAGCTACGTTAATGAAAAACTGTTTTTT. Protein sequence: CASSYVNEKLFF.

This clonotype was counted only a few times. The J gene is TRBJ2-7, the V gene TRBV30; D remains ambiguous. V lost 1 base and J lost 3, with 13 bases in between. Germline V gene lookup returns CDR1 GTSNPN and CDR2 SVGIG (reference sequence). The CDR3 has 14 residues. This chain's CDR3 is CAWSDGGVYYEQYF. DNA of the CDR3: TGTGCCTGGAGTGACGGTGGAGTGTACTACGAGCAGTACTTC.

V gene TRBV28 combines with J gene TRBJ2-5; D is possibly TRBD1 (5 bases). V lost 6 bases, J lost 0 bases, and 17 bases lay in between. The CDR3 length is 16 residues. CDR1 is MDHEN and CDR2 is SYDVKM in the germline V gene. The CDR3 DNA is TGTGCCAGCAGGTTTGCACTGACAGTGTACCAAGAGACCCAGTACTTC. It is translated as CASRFALTVYQETQYF.

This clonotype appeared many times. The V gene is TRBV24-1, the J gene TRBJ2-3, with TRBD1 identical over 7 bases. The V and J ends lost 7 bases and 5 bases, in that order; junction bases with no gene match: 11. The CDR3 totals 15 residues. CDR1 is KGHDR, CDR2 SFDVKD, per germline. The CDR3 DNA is TGTGCCACCAGCCCCCAGGGGGTAGGAGGAGATACGCAGTATTTT. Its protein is CATSPQGVGGDTQYF.

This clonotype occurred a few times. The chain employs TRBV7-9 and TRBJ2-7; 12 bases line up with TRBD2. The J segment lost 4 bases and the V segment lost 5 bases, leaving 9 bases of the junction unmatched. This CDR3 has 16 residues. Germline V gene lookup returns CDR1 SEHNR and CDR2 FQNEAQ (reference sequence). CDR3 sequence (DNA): TGTGCCAGCAGCCTCCCCCCCGGGACTAGCGGGTACGAGCAGTACTTC. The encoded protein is CASSLPPGTSGYEQYF.

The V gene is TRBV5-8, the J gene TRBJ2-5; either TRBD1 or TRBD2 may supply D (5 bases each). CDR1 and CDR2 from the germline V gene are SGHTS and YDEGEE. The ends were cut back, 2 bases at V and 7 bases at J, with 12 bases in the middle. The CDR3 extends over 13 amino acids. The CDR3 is CASSFRGDGTQYF. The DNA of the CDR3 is TGTGCCAGCAGCTTTAGGGGAGACGGGACCCAGTACTTC.

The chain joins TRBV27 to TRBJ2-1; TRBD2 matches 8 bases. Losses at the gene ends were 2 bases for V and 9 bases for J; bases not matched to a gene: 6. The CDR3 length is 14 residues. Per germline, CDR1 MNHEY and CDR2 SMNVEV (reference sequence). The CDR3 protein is CASSLAAGVSEQFF. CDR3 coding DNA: TGTGCCAGCAGTTTAGCAGCGGGGGTGAGTGAGCAGTTCTTC.

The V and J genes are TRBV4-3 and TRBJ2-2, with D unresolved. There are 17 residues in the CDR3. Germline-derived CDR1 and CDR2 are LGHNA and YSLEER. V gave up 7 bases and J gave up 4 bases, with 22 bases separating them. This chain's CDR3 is CASTAFVPRARTGELFF. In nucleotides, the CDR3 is TGCGCCAGCACCGCCTTTGTCCCAAGAGCTCGCACCGGGGAGCTGTTTTTT.

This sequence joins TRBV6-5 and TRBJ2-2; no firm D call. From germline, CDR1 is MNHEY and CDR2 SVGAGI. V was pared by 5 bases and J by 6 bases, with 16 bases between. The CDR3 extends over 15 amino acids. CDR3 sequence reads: CASSPILNAAGELFF. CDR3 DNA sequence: TGTGCCAGCAGTCCTATCCTTAACGCGGCCGGGGAGCTGTTTTTT.

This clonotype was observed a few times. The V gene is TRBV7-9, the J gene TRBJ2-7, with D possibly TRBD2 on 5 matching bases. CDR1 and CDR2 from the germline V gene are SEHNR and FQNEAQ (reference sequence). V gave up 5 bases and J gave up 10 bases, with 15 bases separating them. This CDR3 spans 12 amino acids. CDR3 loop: CASSQPPEEQYF. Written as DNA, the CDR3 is TGTGCCAGCAGCCAGCCCCCGGAGGAACAGTACTTC.

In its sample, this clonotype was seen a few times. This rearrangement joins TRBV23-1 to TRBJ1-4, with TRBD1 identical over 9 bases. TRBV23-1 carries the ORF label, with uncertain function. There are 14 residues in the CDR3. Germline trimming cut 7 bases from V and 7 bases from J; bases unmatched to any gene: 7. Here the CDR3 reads CASTPTGGTEKLFF. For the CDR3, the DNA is TGCGCCAGCACCCCGACAGGGGGGACTGAAAAACTGTTTTTT.

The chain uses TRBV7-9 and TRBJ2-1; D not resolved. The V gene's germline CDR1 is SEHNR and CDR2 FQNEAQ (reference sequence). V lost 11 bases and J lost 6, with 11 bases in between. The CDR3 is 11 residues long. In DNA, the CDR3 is TGTGCCCTTATGTATGGCAATGAGCAGTTCTTC. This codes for CALMYGNEQFF.

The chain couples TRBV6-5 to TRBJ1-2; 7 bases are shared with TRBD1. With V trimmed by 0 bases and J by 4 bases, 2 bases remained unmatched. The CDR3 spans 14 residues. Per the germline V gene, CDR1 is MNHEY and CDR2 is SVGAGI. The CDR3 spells CASSYSRDSYGYTF. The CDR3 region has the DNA TGTGCCAGCAGTTACTCGCGGGACAGCTATGGCTACACCTTC.

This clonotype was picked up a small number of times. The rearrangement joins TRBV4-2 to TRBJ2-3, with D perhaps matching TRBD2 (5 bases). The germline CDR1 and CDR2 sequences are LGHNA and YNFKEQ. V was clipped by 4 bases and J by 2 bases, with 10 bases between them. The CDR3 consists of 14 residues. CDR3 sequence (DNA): TGTGCCAGCAGCCTCGGGGAGATCACAGATACGCAGTATTTT. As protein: CASSLGEITDTQYF.